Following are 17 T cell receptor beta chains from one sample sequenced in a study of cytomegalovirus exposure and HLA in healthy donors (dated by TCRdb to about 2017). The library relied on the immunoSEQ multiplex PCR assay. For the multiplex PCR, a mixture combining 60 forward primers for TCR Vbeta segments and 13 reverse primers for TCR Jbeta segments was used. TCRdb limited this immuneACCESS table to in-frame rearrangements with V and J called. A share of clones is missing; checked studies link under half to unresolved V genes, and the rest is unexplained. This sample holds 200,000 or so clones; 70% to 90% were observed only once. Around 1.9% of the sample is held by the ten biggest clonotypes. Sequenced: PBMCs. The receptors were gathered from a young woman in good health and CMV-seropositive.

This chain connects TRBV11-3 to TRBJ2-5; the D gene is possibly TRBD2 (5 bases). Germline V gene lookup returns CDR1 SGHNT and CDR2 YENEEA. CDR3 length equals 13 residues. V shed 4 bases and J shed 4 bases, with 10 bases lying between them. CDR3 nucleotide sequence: TGTGCCAGCAGCTCGGGGTCCTTAGAGACCCAGTACTTC. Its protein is CASSSGSLETQYF.

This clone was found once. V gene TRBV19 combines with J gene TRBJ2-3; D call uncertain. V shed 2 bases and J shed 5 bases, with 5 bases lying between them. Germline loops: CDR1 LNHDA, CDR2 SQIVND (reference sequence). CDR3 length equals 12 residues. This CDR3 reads CASSIIGDTQYF. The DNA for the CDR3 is TGTGCCAGTAGTATAATCGGAGATACGCAGTATTTT.

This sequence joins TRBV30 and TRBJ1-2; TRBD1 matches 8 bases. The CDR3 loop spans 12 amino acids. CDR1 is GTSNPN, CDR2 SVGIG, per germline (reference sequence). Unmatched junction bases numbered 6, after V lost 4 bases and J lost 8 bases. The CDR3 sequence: CAWTQGAVGYTF. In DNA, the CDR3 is TGTGCCTGGACGCAGGGGGCGGTCGGCTACACCTTC.

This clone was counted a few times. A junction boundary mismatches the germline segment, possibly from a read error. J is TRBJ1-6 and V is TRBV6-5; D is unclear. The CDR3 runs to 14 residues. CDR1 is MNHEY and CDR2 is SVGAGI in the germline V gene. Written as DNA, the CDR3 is TGTGCTAGCATGACGACGGGATATAATTCACCCCTCCACTTT. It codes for CASMTTGYNSPLHF.

The CDR3 nucleotides read TGCGCCAGCAGCTTGGCCGCGGGGGGGGAGGATACGCAGTATTTT. Its translation is CASSLAAGGEDTQYF. The chain recombines TRBV5-1 with TRBJ2-3, with TRBD2 matching over 9 bases. The CDR3 contains 15 residues. Trimming took 0 bases from V and 6 from J; bases not matched to a gene: 5. CDR1 and CDR2 from the germline V gene are SGHRS and YFSETQ.

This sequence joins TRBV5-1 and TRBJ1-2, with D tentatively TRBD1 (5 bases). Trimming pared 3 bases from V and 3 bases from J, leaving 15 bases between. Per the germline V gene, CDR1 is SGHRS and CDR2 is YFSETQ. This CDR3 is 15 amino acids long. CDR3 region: CASSSSATGDYGYTF. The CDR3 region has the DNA TGCGCCAGCAGCTCCAGCGCCACAGGCGACTATGGCTACACCTTC.

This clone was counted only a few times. The CDR3 DNA follows: TGTGCCAGCAGCTTAAAAGGGAATCTAAGAGGGTCTGGGGCCAACGTCCTGACTTTC. This translates into CASSLKGNLRGSGANVLTF. The chain links TRBV7-3 to TRBJ2-6; tentatively, D is TRBD2 (5 bases). This CDR3 has 19 amino acids. The germline V and J ends were trimmed by 1 base and 1 base, with 17 bases remaining between them. Germline V gives CDR1 SGHTA, CDR2 FQGTGA.

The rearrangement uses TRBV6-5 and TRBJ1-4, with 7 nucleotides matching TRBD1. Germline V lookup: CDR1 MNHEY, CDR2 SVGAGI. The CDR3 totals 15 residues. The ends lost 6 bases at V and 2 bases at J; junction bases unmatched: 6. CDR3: CASRLNRGTNEKLFF. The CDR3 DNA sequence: TGTGCCAGCAGATTGAACAGGGGCACTAATGAAAAACTGTTTTTT.

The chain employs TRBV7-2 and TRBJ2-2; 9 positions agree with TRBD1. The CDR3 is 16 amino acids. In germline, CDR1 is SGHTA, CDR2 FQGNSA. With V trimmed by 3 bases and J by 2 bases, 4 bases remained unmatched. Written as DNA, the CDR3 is TGTGCCAGCAGCTTCGGGGGACAGGGAAACACCGGGGAGCTGTTTTTT. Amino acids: CASSFGGQGNTGELFF.

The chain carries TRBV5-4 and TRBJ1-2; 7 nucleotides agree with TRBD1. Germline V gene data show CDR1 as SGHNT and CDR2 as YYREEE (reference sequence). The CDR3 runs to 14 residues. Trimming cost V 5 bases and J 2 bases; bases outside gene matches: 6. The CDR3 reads CASRLTGANYGYTF. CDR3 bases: TGTGCCAGCAGACTAACAGGGGCAAACTATGGCTACACCTTC.

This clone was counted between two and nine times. CDR3 in DNA: TGTGCCAGCAGCTTAAGACTAGCTTTTTACGAGCAGTACTTC. It specifies CASSLRLAFYEQYF. The chain is built from TRBV13 and TRBJ2-7, with 7 bases that match TRBD2. The CDR3 spans 14 residues. The J segment lost 4 bases and the V segment lost 2 bases, leaving 5 bases of the junction unmatched. Germline CDR1 PRHDT, CDR2 FYEKMQ (reference sequence).

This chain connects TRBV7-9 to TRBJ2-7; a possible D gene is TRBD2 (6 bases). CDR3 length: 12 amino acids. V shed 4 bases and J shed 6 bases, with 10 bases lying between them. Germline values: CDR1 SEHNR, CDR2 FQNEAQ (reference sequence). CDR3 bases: TGTGCCAGCAGCTCTACTAGCTCCGAGCAGTACGTC. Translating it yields CASSSTSSEQYV.

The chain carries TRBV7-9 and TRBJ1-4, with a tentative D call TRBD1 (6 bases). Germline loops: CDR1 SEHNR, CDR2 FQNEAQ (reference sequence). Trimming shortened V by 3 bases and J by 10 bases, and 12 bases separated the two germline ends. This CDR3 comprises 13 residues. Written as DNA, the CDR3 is TGTGCCAGCAGCTTGGGGTCAGGGGCAAAACTGTTTTTT. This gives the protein CASSLGSGAKLFF.

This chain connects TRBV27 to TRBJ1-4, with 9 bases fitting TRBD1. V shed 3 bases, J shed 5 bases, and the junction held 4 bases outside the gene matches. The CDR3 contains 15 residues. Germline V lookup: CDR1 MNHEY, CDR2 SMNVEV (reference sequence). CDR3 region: CASSFSGTGNEKLFF. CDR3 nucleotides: TGTGCCAGCAGTTTTTCGGGGACAGGGAATGAAAAACTGTTTTTT.

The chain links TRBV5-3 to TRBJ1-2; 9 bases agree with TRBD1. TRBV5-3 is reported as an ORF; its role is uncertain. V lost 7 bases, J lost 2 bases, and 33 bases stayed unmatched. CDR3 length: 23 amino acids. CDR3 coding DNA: TGTGCCAGACAGCGCTCGGCCTGGGACAGGGAGCCCCAGGAGCTCTTTTCGAACTATGGCTACACCTTC. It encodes CARQRSAWDREPQELFSNYGYTF.

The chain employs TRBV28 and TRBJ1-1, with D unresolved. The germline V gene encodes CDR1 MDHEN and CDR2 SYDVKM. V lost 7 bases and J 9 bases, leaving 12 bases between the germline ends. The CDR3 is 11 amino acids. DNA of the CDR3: TGTGCCAGCACCTCGGTAGTTCAAGCTTTCTTT. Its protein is CASTSVVQAFF.

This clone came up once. This CDR3 is CASSTGQGGYTF. In DNA, the CDR3 is TGTGCCAGCAGCACAGGACAGGGCGGCTACACCTTC. The chain combines TRBV5-6 with TRBJ1-2; 8 bases align to TRBD1. V was pared by 4 bases and J by 8 bases, with 4 bases of the junction left unmatched. In germline, CDR1 is SGHDT, CDR2 YYEEEE. The CDR3 has 12 amino acids.